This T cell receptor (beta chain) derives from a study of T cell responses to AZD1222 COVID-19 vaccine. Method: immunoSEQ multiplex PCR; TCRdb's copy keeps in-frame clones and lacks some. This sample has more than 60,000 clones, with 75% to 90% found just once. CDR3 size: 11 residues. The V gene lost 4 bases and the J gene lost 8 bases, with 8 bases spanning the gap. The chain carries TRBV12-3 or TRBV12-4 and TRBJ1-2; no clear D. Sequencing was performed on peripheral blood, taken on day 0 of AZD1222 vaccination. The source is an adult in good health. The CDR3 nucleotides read TGTGCCAGCAGTTCGGGTGGAGGCTACACCTTC. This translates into CASSSGGGYTF.